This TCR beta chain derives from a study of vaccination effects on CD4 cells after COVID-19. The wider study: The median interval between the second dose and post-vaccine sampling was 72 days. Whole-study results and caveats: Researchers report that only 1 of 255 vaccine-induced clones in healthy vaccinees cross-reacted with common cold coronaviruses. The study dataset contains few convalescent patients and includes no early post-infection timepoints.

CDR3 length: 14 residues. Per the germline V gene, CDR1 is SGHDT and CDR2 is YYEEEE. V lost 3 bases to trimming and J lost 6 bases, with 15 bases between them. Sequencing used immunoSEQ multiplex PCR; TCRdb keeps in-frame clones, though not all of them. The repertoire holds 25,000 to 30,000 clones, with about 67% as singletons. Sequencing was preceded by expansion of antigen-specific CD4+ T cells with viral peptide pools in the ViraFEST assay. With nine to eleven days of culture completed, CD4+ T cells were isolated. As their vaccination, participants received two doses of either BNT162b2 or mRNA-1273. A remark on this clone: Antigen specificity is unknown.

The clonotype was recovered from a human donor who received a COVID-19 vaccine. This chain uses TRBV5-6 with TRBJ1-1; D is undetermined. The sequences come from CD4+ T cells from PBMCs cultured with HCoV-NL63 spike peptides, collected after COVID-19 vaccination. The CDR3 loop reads CASSWGPSSSEAFF. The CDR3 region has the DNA TGTGCCAGCAGCTGGGGTCCTTCCAGCTCTGAAGCTTTCTTT.